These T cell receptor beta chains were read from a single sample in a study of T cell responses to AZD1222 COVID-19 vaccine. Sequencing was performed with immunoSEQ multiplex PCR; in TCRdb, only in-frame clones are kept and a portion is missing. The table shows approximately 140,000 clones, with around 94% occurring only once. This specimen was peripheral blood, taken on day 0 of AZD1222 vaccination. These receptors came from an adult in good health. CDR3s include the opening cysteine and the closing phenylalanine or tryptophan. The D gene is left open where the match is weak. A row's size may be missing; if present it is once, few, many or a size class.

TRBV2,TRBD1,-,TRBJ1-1,TGTGCCAGCACGGGACAGATGAACACTGAAGCTTTCTTT,CASTGQMNTEAFF
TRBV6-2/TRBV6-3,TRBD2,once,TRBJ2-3,TGTGCCAGCATCCCGGGACTAGCGGACACAGATACGCAGTATTTT,CASIPGLADTDTQYF
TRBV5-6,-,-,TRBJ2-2,TGTGCCAGCAGCCCGGGGACTCCGCATAAGCTGTTTTTT,CASSPGTPHKLFF
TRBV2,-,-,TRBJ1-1,TGTGCCAGCAGTTTCATACAGCGGAACACTGAAGCTTTCTTT,CASSFIQRNTEAFF
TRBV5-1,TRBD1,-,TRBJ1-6,TGCGCCAGCAGCTTATTTCCTTCCAGGACAGGGGATACCTCAGGGAATTCACCCCTCCACTTT,CASSLFPSRTGDTSGNSPLHF
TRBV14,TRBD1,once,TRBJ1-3,TGTGCCAGCAGCCCTCAGGGGGCCGGAAACACCATATATTTT,CASSPQGAGNTIYF
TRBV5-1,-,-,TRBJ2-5,TGCGCCAGCAGCTTTAATGGGTACCAAGAGACCCAGTACTTC,CASSFNGYQETQYF
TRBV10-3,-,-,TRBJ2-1,TGTGCCATCAGTCAAACAGGTATCAATGAGCAGTTCTTC,CAISQTGINEQFF
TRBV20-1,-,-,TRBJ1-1,TGCAGTGCTAATGACGCGGGGGGAGAAAACACTGAAGCTTTCTTT,CSANDAGGENTEAFF
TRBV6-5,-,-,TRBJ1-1,TGTGCCAGCAGTCGTGGGCCCCGTGACGCTGAAGCTTTCTTT,CASSRGPRDAEAFF
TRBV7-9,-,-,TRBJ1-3,TGTGCCAGCAGTTTTAAAGGACAGAGAAACACCATATATTTT,CASSFKGQRNTIYF
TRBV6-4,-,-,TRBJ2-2,TGTGCCAGCCGTCTTTCGAACACCGGGGAGCTGTTTTTT,CASRLSNTGELFF
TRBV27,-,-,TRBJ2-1,TGTGCCAGCAGTTTCGACAGCAACAATGAGCAGTTCTTC,CASSFDSNNEQFF
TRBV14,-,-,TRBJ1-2,TGTGCCAGCAGCCAAGGGGACGGGAACTATGGCTACACCTTC,CASSQGDGNYGYTF
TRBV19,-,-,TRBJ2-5,TGTGCCAGTAGTAGACTGATCCAAGAGACCCAGTACTTC,CASSRLIQETQYF
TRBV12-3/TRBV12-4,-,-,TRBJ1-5,TGTGCCAGCAGTTTATGGCCAGCTCAGCCCCAGCATTTT,CASSLWPAQPQHF
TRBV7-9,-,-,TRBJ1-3,TGTGCCAGCAGCTTATTTGGTCGGGGGGTCGCCGACACCATATATTTT,CASSLFGRGVADTIYF
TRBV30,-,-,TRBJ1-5,TGTGCCTGGAGTGTACAAAGGCAGGGCAATCAGCCCCAGCATTTT,CAWSVQRQGNQPQHF